Listed here is a single T cell receptor (beta chain). CDR1 is SGHAT and CDR2 is FQNNGV in the germline V gene. V gave up 0 bases and J gave up 6 bases; unmatched junction bases: 8. The CDR3 is made up of 15 amino acids. Under the authors' procedure: Estimated nucleated cell counts came from reference gene primer amplification. The repertoire was sequenced with immunoSEQ multiplex PCR; TCRdb's copy has only in-frame clones and lacks some. That table furnishes V, J and clone size, whereas the DNA furnished D and trimming. Among 150,000 to 200,000 clones listed, about nine tenths were seen once. The source of the sample is a study of blood T cell repertoires in COVID-19. Study information: Material from acute and convalescent COVID-19 was sourced from the United States, Italy and Spain. Sample material is recorded as cDNA or gDNA derived from T cells, B-cell-depleted T cells, or PBMCs.

The sequence derives from a man younger than 35 with acute or convalescent COVID-19. V is TRBV11-2 and J is TRBJ2-7, with 7 bases matching TRBD2. Sequencing was done on a sample of peripheral blood. This CDR3 is CASSLDGAGEGEQYF. CDR3 sequence (DNA): TGTGCCAGCAGCTTAGACGGGGCTGGGGAGGGCGAGCAGTACTTC.